The source of this T cell receptor (beta chain) is a study of cytomegalovirus exposure and HLA in healthy donors. Turning to this clone: Its cognate antigen is unknown.

Use of 60 Vbeta and 13 Jbeta primers characterized the PCR. Data came from immunoSEQ multiplex PCR; TCRdb stores just in-frame clones and leaves some out. The profile covers about 240,000 clones, with about 86% appearing a single time and around 8.6% taken by the ten largest. This CDR3 contains 18 residues. With 4 bases clipped from V and 8 bases from J, the junction kept 15 bases outside the gene matches. Germline lookup yields CDR1 SGHRS and CDR2 YFSETQ. Notes on the study in general: Most TCR sequences were seen very rarely across donors, but some public TCRs occurred in many. In vitro work confirmed that three CMV-associated chains recognize CMV antigens. Evidence from a later analysis indicated that most CMV-associated TCR beta chains looked HLA-restricted. In the analysis, some V segments, TRBV6-2 and TRBV6-3 included, were excluded as indistinguishable.

The TCR originated in a woman aged 55-75 years in good health and CMV-seropositive. The rearrangement joins TRBV5-1 to TRBJ2-1; 13 bases fit TRBD2. The sample comprised PBMCs. CDR3 residues: CASSTRGFGLAGADEQFF. CDR3 coding DNA: TGCGCCAGCAGCACCCGTGGGTTCGGACTAGCGGGAGCAGATGAGCAGTTCTTC. The variable domain in full, with the rest retrieved from reference TRBV5-1 and TRBJ2-1, is KAGVTQTPRYLIKTRGQQVTLSCSPISGHRSVSWYQQTPGQGLQFLFEYFSETQRNKGNFPGRFSGRQFSNSRSEMNVSTLELGDSALYLCASSTRGFGLAGADEQFFGPGTRLTVL.